In its sample, the clone carrying this T cell receptor (beta chain) was seen many times. Germline CDR1 is MNHNS and CDR2 is SASEGT. The CDR3 loop spans 17 amino acids. With 3 bases clipped from V and 3 bases from J, the junction kept 10 bases outside the gene matches. There were TCR beta CDR3 regions amplified from RNA transcripts. First-round RT-PCR with HTBI primers amplified the TCR CDR3 region. MiXCR was run by TCRdb on the multiplex PCR reads, yielding one entry per CDR3 protein. This sample carries around 280,000 distinct CDR3 sequences, about an eighth of them seen once, and the ten largest clones take approximately 7.8%. The data were taken from a study of T cells in Graves' hyperthyroidism and ophthalmopathy.

The chain is built from TRBV6-1 and TRBJ2-3; 9 positions agree with TRBD2. Sequencing used blood. This TCR was sampled from a woman in her thirties with Graves' hyperthyroidism that later progressed to Graves' ophthalmopathy. CDR3 sequence: CASSDTGRAGGTDTQYF. CDR3 sequence (DNA): TGTGCCAGCAGTGACACTGGAAGAGCGGGAGGTACAGATACGCAGTATTTT.